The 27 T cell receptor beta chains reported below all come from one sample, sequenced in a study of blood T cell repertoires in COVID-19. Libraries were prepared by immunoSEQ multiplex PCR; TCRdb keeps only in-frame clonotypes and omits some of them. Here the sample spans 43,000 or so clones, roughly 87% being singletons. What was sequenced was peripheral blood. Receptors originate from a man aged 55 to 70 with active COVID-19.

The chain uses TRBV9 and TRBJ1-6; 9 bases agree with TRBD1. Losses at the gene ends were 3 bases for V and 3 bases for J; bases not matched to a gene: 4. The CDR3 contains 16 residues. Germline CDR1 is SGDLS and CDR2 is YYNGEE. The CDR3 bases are TGTGCCAGCAGCGCGGGGACAGGGAACTATAATTCACCCCTCCACTTT. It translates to CASSAGTGNYNSPLHF.

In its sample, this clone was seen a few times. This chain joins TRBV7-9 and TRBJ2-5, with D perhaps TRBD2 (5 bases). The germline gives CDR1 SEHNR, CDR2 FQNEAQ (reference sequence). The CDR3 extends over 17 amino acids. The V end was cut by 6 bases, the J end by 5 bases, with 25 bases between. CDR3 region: CASSSGETGWVRETQYF. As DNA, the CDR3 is TGTGCCAGCAGTTCTGGGGAGACGGGGTGGGTCAGGGAGACCCAGTACTTC.

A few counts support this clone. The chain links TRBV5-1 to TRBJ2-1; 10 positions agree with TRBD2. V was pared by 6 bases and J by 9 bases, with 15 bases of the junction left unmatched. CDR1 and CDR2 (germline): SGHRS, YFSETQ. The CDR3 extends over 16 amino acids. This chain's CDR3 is CASMFRPSGRVGEQFF. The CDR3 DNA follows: TGCGCCAGCATGTTCCGTCCTAGCGGGAGAGTAGGTGAGCAGTTCTTC.

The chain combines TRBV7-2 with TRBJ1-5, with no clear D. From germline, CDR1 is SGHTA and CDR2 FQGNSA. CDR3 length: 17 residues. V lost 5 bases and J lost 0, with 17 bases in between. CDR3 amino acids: CASSPRAGRISNQPQHF. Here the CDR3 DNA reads TGTGCCAGCAGCCCGAGGGCTGGACGGATTAGCAATCAGCCCCAGCATTTT. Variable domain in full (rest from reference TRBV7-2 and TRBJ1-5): GAGVSQSPSNKVTEKGKDVELRCDPISGHTALYWYRQSLGQGLEFLIYFQGNSAPDKSGLPSDRFSAERTGGSVSTLTIQRTQQEDSAVYLCASSPRAGRISNQPQHFGDGTRLSIL.

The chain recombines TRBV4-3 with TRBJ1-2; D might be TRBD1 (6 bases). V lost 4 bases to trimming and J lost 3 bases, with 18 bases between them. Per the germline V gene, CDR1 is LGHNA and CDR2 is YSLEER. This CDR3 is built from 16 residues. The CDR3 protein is CASSPTEGGGYYGYTF. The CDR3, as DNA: TGCGCCAGCAGCCCGACTGAGGGGGGAGGGTACTATGGCTACACCTTC.

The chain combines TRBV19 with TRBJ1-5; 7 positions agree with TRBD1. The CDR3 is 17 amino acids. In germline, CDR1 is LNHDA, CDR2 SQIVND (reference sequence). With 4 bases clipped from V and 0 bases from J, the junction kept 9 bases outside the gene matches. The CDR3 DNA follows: TGTGCCAGTAGTAGGGAACAGGGGATTTATAGCAATCAGCCCCAGCATTTT. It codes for CASSREQGIYSNQPQHF.

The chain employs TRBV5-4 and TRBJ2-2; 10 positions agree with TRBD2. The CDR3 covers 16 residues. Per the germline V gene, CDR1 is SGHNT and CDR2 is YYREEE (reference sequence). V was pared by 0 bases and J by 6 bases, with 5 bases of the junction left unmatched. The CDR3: CASSLGAGGRSGELFF. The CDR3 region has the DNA TGTGCCAGCAGCTTGGGAGCGGGGGGGCGGTCCGGGGAGCTGTTTTTT.

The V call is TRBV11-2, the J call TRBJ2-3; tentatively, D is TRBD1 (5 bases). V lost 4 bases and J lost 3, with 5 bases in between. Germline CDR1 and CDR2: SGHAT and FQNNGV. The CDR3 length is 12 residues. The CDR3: CASSSGTDTQYF. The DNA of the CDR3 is TGTGCCAGCAGCTCAGGGACAGATACGCAGTATTTT.

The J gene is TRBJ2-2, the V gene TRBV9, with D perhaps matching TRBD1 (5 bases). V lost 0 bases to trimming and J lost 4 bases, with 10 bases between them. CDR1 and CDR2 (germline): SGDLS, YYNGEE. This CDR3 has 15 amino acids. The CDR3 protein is CASSVGQGITGELFF. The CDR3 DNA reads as TGTGCCAGCAGCGTAGGGCAGGGAATCACCGGGGAGCTGTTTTTT.

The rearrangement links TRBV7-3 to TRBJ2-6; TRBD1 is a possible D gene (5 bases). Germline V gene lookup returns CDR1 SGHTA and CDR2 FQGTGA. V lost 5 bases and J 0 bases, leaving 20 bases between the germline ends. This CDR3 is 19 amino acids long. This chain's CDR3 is CASSPLGRSFSSGANVLTF. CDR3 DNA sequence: TGTGCCAGCAGCCCCCTGGGGCGTTCTTTTAGCTCTGGGGCCAACGTCCTGACTTTC.

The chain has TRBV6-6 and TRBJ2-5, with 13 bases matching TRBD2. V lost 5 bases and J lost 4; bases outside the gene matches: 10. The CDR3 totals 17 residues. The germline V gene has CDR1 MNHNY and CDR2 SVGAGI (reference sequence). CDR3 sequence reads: CASSRRTSGRGRETQYF. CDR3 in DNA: TGTGCCAGCAGTCGACGGACTAGCGGGAGAGGGAGAGAGACCCAGTACTTC.

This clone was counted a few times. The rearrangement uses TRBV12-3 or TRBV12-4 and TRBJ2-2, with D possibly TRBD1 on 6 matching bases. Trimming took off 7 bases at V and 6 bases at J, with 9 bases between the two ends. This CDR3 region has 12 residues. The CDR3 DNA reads TGTGCCAGCACCGGGACATCCGGGGAGCTGTTTTTT. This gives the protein CASTGTSGELFF.

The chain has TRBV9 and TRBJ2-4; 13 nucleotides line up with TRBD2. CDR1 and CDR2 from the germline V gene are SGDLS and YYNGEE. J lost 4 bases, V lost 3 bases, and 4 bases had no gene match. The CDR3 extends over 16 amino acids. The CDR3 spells CASSDRTSGGKNIQYF. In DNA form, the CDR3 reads TGTGCCAGCAGCGACCGGACTAGCGGGGGAAAAAACATTCAGTACTTC.

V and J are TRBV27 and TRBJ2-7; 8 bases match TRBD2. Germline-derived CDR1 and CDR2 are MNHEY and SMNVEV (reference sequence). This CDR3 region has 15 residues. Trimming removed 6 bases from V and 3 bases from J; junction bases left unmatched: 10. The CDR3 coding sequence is TGTGCCAGCAGCCCCGACGCGGGAGGCTTCTACGAGCAGTACTTC. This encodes CASSPDAGGFYEQYF.

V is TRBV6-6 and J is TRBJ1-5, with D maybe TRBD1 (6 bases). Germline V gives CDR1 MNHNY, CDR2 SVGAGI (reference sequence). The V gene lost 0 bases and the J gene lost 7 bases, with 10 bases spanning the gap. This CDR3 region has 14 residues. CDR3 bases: TGTGCCAGCAGTTACTCGAGGGGGTCCCAGCCCCAGCATTTT. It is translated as CASSYSRGSQPQHF.

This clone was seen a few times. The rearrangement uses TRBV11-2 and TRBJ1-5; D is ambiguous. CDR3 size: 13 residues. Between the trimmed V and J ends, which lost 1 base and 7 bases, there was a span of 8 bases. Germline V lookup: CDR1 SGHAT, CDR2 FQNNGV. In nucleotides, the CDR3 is TGTGCCAGCAGCTTAGGTGGCGGACAGCCCCAGCATTTT. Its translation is CASSLGGGQPQHF.

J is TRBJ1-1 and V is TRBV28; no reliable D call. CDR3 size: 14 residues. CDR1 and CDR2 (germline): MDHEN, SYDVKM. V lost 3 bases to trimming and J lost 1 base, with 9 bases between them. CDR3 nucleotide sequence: TGTGCCAGCAGTTTCCCCAGGAAGAACACTGAAGCTTTCTTT. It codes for CASSFPRKNTEAFF.

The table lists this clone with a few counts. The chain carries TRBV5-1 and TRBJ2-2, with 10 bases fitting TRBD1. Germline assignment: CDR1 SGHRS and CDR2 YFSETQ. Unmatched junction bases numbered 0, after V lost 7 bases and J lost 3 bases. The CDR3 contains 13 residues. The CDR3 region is CASGQGDTGELFF. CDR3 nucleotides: TGCGCCAGCGGACAGGGGGACACCGGGGAGCTGTTTTTT. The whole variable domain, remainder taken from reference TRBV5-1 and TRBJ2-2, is KAGVTQTPRYLIKTRGQQVTLSCSPISGHRSVSWYQQTPGQGLQFLFEYFSETQRNKGNFPGRFSGRQFSNSRSEMNVSTLELGDSALYLCASGQGDTGELFFGEGSRLTVL.

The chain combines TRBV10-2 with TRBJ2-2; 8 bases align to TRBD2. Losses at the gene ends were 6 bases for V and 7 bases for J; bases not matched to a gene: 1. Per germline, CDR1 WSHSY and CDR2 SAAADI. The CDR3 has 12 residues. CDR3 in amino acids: CASRAGGGELFF. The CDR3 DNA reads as TGCGCCAGCAGGGCGGGAGGCGGGGAGCTGTTTTTT.

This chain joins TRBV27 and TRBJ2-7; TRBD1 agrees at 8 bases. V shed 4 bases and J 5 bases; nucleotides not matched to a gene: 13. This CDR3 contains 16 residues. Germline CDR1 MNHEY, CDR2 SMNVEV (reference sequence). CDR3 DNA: TGTGCCAGCAGTTCCCACCCCCGGGACAGGACCGACGAGCAGTACTTC. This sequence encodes CASSSHPRDRTDEQYF.

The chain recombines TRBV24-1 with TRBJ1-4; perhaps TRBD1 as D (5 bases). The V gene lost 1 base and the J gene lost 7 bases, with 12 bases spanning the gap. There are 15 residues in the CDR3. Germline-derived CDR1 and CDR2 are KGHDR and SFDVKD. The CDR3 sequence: CATSDFYSGGEKLFF. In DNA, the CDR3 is TGTGCCACCAGTGATTTTTACAGCGGGGGTGAAAAACTGTTTTTT.

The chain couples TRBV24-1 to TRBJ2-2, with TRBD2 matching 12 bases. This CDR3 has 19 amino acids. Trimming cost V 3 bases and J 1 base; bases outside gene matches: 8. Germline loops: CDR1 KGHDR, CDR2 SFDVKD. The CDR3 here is CATSDPPSGLAGNTGELFF. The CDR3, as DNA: TGTGCCACCAGTGATCCGCCTTCGGGACTAGCGGGGAACACCGGGGAGCTGTTTTTT.

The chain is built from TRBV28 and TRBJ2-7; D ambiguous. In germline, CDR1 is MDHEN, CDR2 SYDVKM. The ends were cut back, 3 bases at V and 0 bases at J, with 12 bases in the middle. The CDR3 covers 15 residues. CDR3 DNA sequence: TGTGCCAGCAGTTTTGTCAGGCAGACCTCCTACGAGCAGTACTTC. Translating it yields CASSFVRQTSYEQYF.

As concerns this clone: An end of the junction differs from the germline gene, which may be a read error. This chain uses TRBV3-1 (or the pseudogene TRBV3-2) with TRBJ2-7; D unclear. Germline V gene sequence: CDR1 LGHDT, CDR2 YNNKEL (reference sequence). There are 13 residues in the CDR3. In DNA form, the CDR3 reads TGTGCCAGCAGTCAAGGTTCCGGGTACGAGCAGTACTTC. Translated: CASSQGSGYEQYF.

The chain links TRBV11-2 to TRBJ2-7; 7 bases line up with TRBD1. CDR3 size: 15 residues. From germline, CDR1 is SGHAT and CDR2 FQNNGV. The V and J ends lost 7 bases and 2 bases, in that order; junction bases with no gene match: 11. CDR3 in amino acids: CASTATGTATYEQYF. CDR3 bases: TGTGCCAGCACCGCGACCGGGACAGCTACCTACGAGCAGTACTTC.

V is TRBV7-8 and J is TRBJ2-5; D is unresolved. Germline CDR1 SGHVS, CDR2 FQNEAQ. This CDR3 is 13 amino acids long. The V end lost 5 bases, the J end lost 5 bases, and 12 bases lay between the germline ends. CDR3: CASSPARSETQYF. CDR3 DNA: TGTGCCAGCAGCCCGGCTAGATCCGAGACCCAGTACTTC.

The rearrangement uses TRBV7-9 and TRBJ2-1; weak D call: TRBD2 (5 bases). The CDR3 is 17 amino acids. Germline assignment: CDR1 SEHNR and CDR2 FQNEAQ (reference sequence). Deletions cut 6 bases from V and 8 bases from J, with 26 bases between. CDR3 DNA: TGTGCCAGCAGAGGATTCTTCCGGGATCCGCTAAGGCATGAGCAGTTCTTC. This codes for CASRGFFRDPLRHEQFF.